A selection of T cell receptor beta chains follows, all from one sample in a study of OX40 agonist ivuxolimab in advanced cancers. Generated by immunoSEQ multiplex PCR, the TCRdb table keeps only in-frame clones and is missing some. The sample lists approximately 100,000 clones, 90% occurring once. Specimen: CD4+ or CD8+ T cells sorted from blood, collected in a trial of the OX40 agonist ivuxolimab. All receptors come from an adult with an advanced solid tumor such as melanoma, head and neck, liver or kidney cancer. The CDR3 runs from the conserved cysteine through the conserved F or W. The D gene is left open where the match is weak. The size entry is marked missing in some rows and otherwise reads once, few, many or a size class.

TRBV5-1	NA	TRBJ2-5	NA	CASSFSSQETQYF	TGCGCCAGCAGCTTTTCCAGCCAAGAGACCCAGTACTTC
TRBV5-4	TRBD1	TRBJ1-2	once	CASSLLDDRAGGYTF	TGTGCCAGCAGCTTGCTAGATGACAGGGCCGGCGGCTACACCTTC
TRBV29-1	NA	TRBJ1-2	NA	CSVEDAGGYTF	TGCAGCGTTGAGGACGCCGGTGGCTACACCTTC
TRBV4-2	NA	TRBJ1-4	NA	CASSQDYANEKLFF	TGTGCCAGCAGCCAAGATTACGCTAATGAAAAACTGTTTTTT
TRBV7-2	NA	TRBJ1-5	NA	CASSLDIGNQPQHF	TGTGCCAGCAGCTTAGATATAGGGAATCAGCCCCAGCATTTT
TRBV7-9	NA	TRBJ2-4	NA	CASSFVRGTKNIQYF	TGTGCCAGCAGCTTTGTTCGGGGCACCAAAAACATTCAGTACTTC
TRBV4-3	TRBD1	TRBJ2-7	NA	CASSQRTGNYEQYF	TGCGCCAGCAGCCAACGGACAGGGAACTACGAGCAGTACTTC
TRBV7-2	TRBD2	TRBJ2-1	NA	CASSLSGLAGVEQFF	TGTGCCAGCAGCTTGTCCGGCCTAGCGGGAGTGGAGCAGTTCTTC
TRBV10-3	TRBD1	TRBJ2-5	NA	CAITDRERGETQYF	TGTGCCATCACCGACAGGGAGCGAGGGGAGACCCAGTACTTC
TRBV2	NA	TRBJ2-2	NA	CASSAGEKELFF	TGTGCCAGCAGTGCAGGGGAGAAGGAGCTGTTTTTT
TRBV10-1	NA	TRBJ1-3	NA	CASSDLRMNTSGNTIYF	TGCGCCAGCAGCGACCTTAGAATGAACACCTCTGGAAACACCATATATTTT
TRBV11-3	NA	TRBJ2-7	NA	CASSLEGGSYEQYF	TGTGCCAGCAGCTTAGAAGGGGGGTCCTACGAGCAGTACTTC
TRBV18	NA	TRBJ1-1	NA	CASSQVAGEGTEAFF	TGTGCCAGCTCACAAGTGGCAGGGGAGGGCACTGAAGCTTTCTTT
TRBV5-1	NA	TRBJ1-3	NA	CASSLVLSGRAAGNTIYF	TGCGCCAGCAGCTTGGTTTTATCGGGGCGCGCTGCTGGAAACACCATATATTTT
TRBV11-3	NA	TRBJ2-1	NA	CASRDPWTTNNEQFF	TGTGCCAGCAGAGACCCGTGGACCACAAACAATGAGCAGTTCTTC
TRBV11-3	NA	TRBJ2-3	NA	CASSSRQTGSTDTQYF	TGTGCCAGCAGCTCTCGCCAGACGGGGAGCACAGATACGCAGTATTTT
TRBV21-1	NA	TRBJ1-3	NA	CASSSSRAGGTPRNTIYF	TGTGCCAGCAGCTCGTCCCGGGCAGGAGGAACACCCCGAAACACCATATATTTT
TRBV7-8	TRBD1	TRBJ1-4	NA	CASSLGDSLKLFF	TGTGCCAGCAGCCTAGGGGACAGTTTAAAACTGTTTTTT
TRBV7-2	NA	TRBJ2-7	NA	CASRAGPLLYEQYF	TGTGCCAGCAGGGCTGGGCCCCTCCTTTACGAGCAGTACTTC
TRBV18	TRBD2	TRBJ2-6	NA	CASSPPGLAGAGANVLTF	TGTGCCAGCTCACCACCCGGACTAGCGGGAGCTGGGGCCAACGTCCTGACTTTC
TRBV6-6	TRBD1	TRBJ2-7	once	CASSLGQGGEQYF	TGTGCCAGCAGCCTTGGACAGGGGGGCGAGCAGTACTTC
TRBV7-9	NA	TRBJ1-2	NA	CASSLGANYGYTF	TGTGCCAGCAGCTTAGGCGCAAACTATGGCTACACCTTC
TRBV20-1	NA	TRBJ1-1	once	CSAGEIPEAFF	TGCAGTGCCGGGGAGATCCCTGAAGCTTTCTTT